What follows is one TCR beta chain and its context. What it binds is not known. This entry comes from a study of cytomegalovirus exposure and HLA in healthy donors. Per the germline V gene, CDR1 is SGDLS and CDR2 is YYNGEE. Trimming removed 0 bases from V and 4 bases from J; junction bases left unmatched: 3. There are 15 residues in the CDR3. Findings and caveats of the study: Reportedly, a later analysis found an Asian-associated ancestry cluster had fewer N-insertions than the roughly 700-donor mean.

Primers: 60 Vbeta forward and 13 Jbeta reverse. Assay used: immunoSEQ multiplex PCR; TCRdb lists only in-frame clones, some missing. The sample's table shows 150,000 to 200,000 clones. Input material: PBMCs. This TCR was recovered from a young man in good health and CMV-seronegative. J is TRBJ2-3 and V is TRBV9, with 9 bases that match TRBD2. CDR3 sequence (DNA): TGTGCCAGCAGCGTAGGCGGGGGGGTCGCAGATACGCAGTATTTT. Translation: CASSVGGGVADTQYF.